This is a list of T cell receptor beta chains from one sample in a study of control samples from healthy donors and cancer patients. Here immunoSEQ multiplex PCR was the method, and the copy in TCRdb shows in-frame clones only, minus some. The sample shows around 200,000 clones, 91% of them seen only once. The sample comprised blood. The receptors here all came from a woman aged 25 to 39 in good health. Each CDR3 is given with its conserved first and last residue. D genes are given only for firm matches. Clone size, where shown, is once, few, many, or a class for clones that have expanded.

-,TRBJ2-3,TRBV7-2,-,TGTGCCAGCAGCTTAGGGGTTAGCACAGATACGCAGTATTTT,CASSLGVSTDTQYF
TRBD1,TRBJ1-1,TRBV27,-,TGTGCCAGCAGCCGCACAGGGGGGGGAGCTTTCTTT,CASSRTGGGAFF
TRBD2,TRBJ2-1,TRBV5-1,-,TGCGCCAGCAGCTCCCAGCCTAGCGGACTCTCCTACAATGAGCAGTTCTTC,CASSSQPSGLSYNEQFF
-,TRBJ2-7,TRBV21-1,-,TGTGCCAGCAGCAAAGGGGCGGGGAGCTCCTACGAGCAGTACTTC,CASSKGAGSSYEQYF
TRBD2,TRBJ2-3,TRBV6-5,-,TGTGCCAGCAGTTCCGTAGCGGGAGTGAGGGCAGATACGCAGTATTTT,CASSSVAGVRADTQYF
-,TRBJ1-1,TRBV19,-,TGTGCCAGTAGCCGGGGGCTTATGAACACTGAAGCTTTCTTT,CASSRGLMNTEAFF
TRBD1,TRBJ1-6,TRBV28,-,TGTGCCAGCAGGGGACAGTCTAATTCACCCCTCCACTTT,CASRGQSNSPLHF
TRBD2,TRBJ2-1,TRBV4-1,-,TGCGCCAGCAGCCAAGGGCTAGCGGGAGGGCGGGCTGAGCAGTTCTTC,CASSQGLAGGRAEQFF
-,TRBJ1-1,TRBV7-9,-,TGTGCCAGCAGCTTCGTGGGCATGAACACTGAAGCTTTCTTT,CASSFVGMNTEAFF
TRBD1,TRBJ1-1,TRBV2,-,TGTGCCAGCAGCCCCATTGGGACAGGGAACACTGAAGCTTTCTTT,CASSPIGTGNTEAFF
-,TRBJ2-2,TRBV2,-,TGTGCCAGCAGTTCGGACAGGAACACCGGGGAGCTGTTTTTT,CASSSDRNTGELFF
-,TRBJ2-5,TRBV6-2/TRBV6-3,-,TGTGCCAGCAGTTACACCAGACAAGAGACCCAGTACTTC,CASSYTRQETQYF
-,TRBJ2-7,TRBV5-1,-,TGCGCCAGCAGCTTGGTTGCGGGAAGGGACGAGCAGTACTTC,CASSLVAGRDEQYF
TRBD1,TRBJ2-5,TRBV6-6,few,TGTGCCAGCAGATCACAGGGGAATCAAGAGACCCAGTACTTC,CASRSQGNQETQYF
-,TRBJ2-1,TRBV28,-,TGTGCCAGCAGTTTATGGGGCGGGAACAATGAGCAGTTCTTC,CASSLWGGNNEQFF
TRBD1,TRBJ1-1,TRBV19,once,TGTGCCAGTAGGGGGACAGGGGGGTCCAACACTGAAGCTTTCTTT,CASRGTGGSNTEAFF
TRBD2,TRBJ2-3,TRBV6-5,-,TGTGCCAGCAGACTAGCGGGGGGCCGAACAGATACGCAGTATTTT,CASRLAGGRTDTQYF
-,TRBJ2-7,TRBV3-1/TRBV3-2,few,TGTGCCAGCAGCCAAGGGGCTGCGTCGCAGTACTTC,CASSQGAASQYF
-,TRBJ2-5,TRBV11-3,-,TGTGCCAGCAGCTTAGCCGGGGCGGAACAAGAGACCCAGTACTTC,CASSLAGAEQETQYF
TRBD1,TRBJ1-1,TRBV7-6,-,TGTGCCAGCAGCTCGACAGGGCAGAACACTGAAGCTTTCTTT,CASSSTGQNTEAFF
-,TRBJ2-1,TRBV7-8,-,TGTGCCAGCAGCTTATCGGCGAAACCTAGCGCGCATGAGCAGTTCTTC,CASSLSAKPSAHEQFF
TRBD1,TRBJ1-6,TRBV7-9,once,TGTGCCAGCCAGGAGGGGGCGGTTAATAATTCACCCCTCCACTTT,CASQEGAVNNSPLHF
-,TRBJ1-4,TRBV28,few,TGTGCCAGCAGTTTAACGGAAAAACTGTTTTTT,CASSLTEKLFF
TRBD1,TRBJ2-7,TRBV25-1,-,TGTGCCAGCAGTGAAACAGGGGAGTTGGGCTACGAGCAGTACTTC,CASSETGELGYEQYF
-,TRBJ2-5,TRBV24-1,once,TGTGCCACCAGTGGGGGCAGCCAAGAGACCCAGTACTTC,CATSGGSQETQYF
-,TRBJ2-2,TRBV6-5,once,TGTGCCAGCAGTTACTCAGGAAGTATAGGGGAGCTGTTTTTT,CASSYSGSIGELFF
-,TRBJ1-5,TRBV11-2,once,TGTGCCAGCAGCTTAGCGGGGGGAGGTCAGCCCCAGCATTTT,CASSLAGGGQPQHF
TRBD2,TRBJ2-2,TRBV7-9,-,TGTGCCAGCAGCGTAGCGGGAGGCGTCGGGGAGCTGTTTTTT,CASSVAGGVGELFF
TRBD2,TRBJ2-1,TRBV7-3,-,TGTGCCAGCAGCGTGCTAGCGGGAGCCAATGAGCAGTTCTTC,CASSVLAGANEQFF
TRBD1,TRBJ2-5,TRBV27,-,TGTGCCAGCAGCCGGACAGGGGTAGAGACCCAGTACTTC,CASSRTGVETQYF
TRBD2,TRBJ2-1,TRBV3-1/TRBV3-2,-,TGTGCCAGCAGCCAAGATTGGTGGCTAGCGGACAATGAGCAGTTCTTC,CASSQDWWLADNEQFF
TRBD1,TRBJ1-1,TRBV7-3,-,TGTGCCAGCAGCTTAGGGACAGGGGTTACTGAAGCTTTCTTT,CASSLGTGVTEAFF
TRBD1,TRBJ1-3,TRBV19,-,TGTGCCAGTAGTCAGACAGGGGCTGGAAACACCATATATTTT,CASSQTGAGNTIYF
TRBD2,TRBJ2-1,TRBV19,-,TGTGCCAGCAAGCGGGAGGGCCCTGAGCAGTTCTTC,CASKREGPEQFF
-,TRBJ1-2,TRBV7-3,-,TGTGCCAGCAGTCGAGGACCGGCTAACTATGGCTACACCTTC,CASSRGPANYGYTF
-,TRBJ2-7,TRBV30,-,TGTGCCTGGAGTGTACCTGCCAGGGTCGTTGAGCAGTACTTC,CAWSVPARVVEQYF
TRBD2,TRBJ2-1,TRBV5-1,-,TGCGCCAGCAGCCCGCGGGGGGGCCCCTACAATGAGCAGTTCTTC,CASSPRGGPYNEQFF
-,TRBJ2-1,TRBV4-1,-,TGCGCCAGCAGCCAGGGGAATGAGCAGTTCTTC,CASSQGNEQFF
-,TRBJ2-3,TRBV4-2,-,TGTGCCAGCAGCCAAGGGAATCGGGAACCTAGCACAGATACGCAGTATTTT,CASSQGNREPSTDTQYF
-,TRBJ2-3,TRBV2,-,TGTGCCAGCAGTGAAGCGGGGGGACGGGGTGATACGCAGTATTTT,CASSEAGGRGDTQYF
-,TRBJ1-3,TRBV12-3/TRBV12-4,-,TGTGCCAGCAGTTCCTCAGCTGGAAACACCATATATTTT,CASSSSAGNTIYF
-,TRBJ2-1,TRBV6-5,-,TGTGCCAGCAGCCCCGCCGGGCCTACCTACAATGAGCAGTTCTTC,CASSPAGPTYNEQFF
-,TRBJ2-7,TRBV19,-,TGTGCCAGTAGTATAGATGGGGCCTACGAGCAGTACTTC,CASSIDGAYEQYF
-,TRBJ1-3,TRBV19,-,TGTGCCAGCCGGGACGGGAGCTCTGGAAACACCATATATTTT,CASRDGSSGNTIYF
TRBD1,TRBJ2-7,TRBV7-2,few,TGTGCCAGCAGCCCCCGACAGGGAATCTCCTACGAGCAGTACTTC,CASSPRQGISYEQYF
TRBD2,TRBJ2-7,TRBV19,once,TGTGCCAGTAGTACGCTAGCGGGAGTAACGTACGAGCAGTACTTC,CASSTLAGVTYEQYF
TRBD2,TRBJ2-5,TRBV9,-,TGTGCCAGCAGCCCCACCCCTAGCGGGGGGGGGACCCAGTACTTC,CASSPTPSGGGTQYF
-,TRBJ1-1,TRBV28,-,TGTGCCAGCAGTTTATCGCGGGCAGGGGTCCACACTGAAGCTTTCTTT,CASSLSRAGVHTEAFF
TRBD2,TRBJ2-1,TRBV2,-,TGTGCCAGCAGGGAAACTAGCGGGGGGCCCCAGTTCTTC,CASRETSGGPQFF
-,TRBJ2-3,TRBV5-1,-,TGCGCCAGCAGCTCCGGGACCCACACAGATACGCAGTATTTT,CASSSGTHTDTQYF